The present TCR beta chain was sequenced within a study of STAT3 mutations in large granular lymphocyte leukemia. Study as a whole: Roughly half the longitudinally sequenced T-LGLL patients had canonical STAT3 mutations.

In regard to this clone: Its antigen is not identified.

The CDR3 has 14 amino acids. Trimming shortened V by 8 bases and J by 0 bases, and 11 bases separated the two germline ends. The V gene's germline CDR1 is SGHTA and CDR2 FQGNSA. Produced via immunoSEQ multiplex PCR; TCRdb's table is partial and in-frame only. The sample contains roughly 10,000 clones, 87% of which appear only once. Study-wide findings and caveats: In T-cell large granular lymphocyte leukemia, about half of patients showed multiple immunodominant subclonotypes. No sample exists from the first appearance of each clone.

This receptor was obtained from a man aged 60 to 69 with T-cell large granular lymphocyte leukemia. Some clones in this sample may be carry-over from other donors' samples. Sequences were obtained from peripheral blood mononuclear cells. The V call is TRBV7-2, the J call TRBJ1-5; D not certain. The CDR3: CASSWGDSNQPQHF. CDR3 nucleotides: TGTGCCAGCTCTTGGGGAGATAGCAATCAGCCCCAGCATTTT.